The T cell receptor beta chain under discussion was sequenced for a study of cytotoxic CD8 clonotypes in ibrutinib-treated CLL (dated by TCRdb to 2020 to 2023). Broadly, across the study: The cohort was composed of roughly ten relapsed/refractory and approximately 14 treatment-naive patients; IGHV unmutated status was identified in approximately 18 patients. Responses were partial in roughly 24 patients and complete in 2; after median approximately 69 months follow-up, around 15 stayed in remission and roughly twelve progressed. Samples at response were collected after a median of about 13 months of treatment, with a range of roughly 6 to 40 months. Samples averaged roughly 280,000 productive templates and approximately 100,000 productive rearrangements. Of the 70 to 100 people in the trial, around 26 had longitudinal samples available. Cryopreserved peripheral blood mononuclear cells were obtained prior to treatment, at the time of response, and at either disease progression or sustained remission. Every sample from remission and from progressive disease was obtained while the patients were still on ibrutinib. Here is what the overall study found, with its caveats: Public clonotypes were found to be uncommon and were observed to contract or remain stable during treatment; the increase in clonality was shown to reflect expansion of private clonotypes at ibrutinib response. Clonality rose at ibrutinib response, remained stable during sustained remission, and dropped back toward baseline at progression. Sampling times were not matched between sustained-remission and progressing patients, and lymph node repertoires were not studied. At baseline, clonality was higher than in age-matched healthy donors and showed a strong correlation with circulating CD8+ T-cell counts.

For TCR beta library preparation, 1.5 to 2 micrograms of genomic DNA were extracted from the cryopreserved PBMCs. Longitudinal blood samples from CLL patients on ibrutinib monotherapy were analyzed using high-throughput TCR beta sequencing. The patients were enrolled in a single-center, open-label phase 2 trial of ibrutinib monotherapy. From cysteine to phenylalanine, the CDR3 is 17 amino acids long. The DNA shown is the 51-base CDR3, in frame from base 1. The germline V gene encodes CDR1 LGHNT and CDR2 FRNRAP. V drops 1 base and J drops 3 bases, leaving 19 bases in between. Regarding this clone: The clone's antigen remains unknown. Base qualities were left out, and no much larger clone turns up one base away.

The goal of deep resolution MiSeq sequencing was a depth between 1 in 1 million and 1 in 200,000 T cells, and coverage averaged 10x per clonotype. The immunoSEQ hsTCRB Kit was used to generate TCR beta libraries. In the original analysis: The data were analyzed with ImmunoSEQ Analyzer and ImmunoSEQ Data Assistant, and V, D and J gene assignments followed IMGT definitions. Clonality, with values ranging from 0 to 1, was calculated as one minus the normalized Shannon entropy of productive rearrangement frequencies. Public clonotype analysis was restricted to overrepresented clonotypes comprising at least 0.05% of each patient's repertoire. About a dozen repertoires from age-matched healthy donors, obtained from immuneACCESS, served as clonality controls. What TCRdb holds here is the immuneACCESS table cut down to in-frame rearrangements. Part of the clones is not present; checked against another copy, under half of the missing clones reflect an unresolved V gene, and the others are unexplained. V, J and clone size reflect that table, while D and trimming were determined from the DNA. The sample profile shows a few hundred thousand clones; 67% of them were found once. The ten largest clonotypes hold around 6.3% of the sample.

Recombination joined TRBV12-5 with TRBJ2-7; the best D guess is TRBD1, with 6 bases matching. Sequenced material: PBMCs, taken after 36 months of ibrutinib treatment. The sequence derives from a human donor with chronic lymphocytic leukemia. The DNA sequence is TGTGCTAGTGGTTTGGGCTTTGGACAGTGGAATGGCTACGAGCAGTACTTC. Translated, this is CASGLGFGQWNGYEQYF. Full variable domain (CDR3 extended with the reference TRBV12-5 and TRBJ2-7 proteins): DARVTQTPRHKVTEMGQEVTMRCQPILGHNTVFWYRQTMMQGLELLAYFRNRAPLDDSGMPKDRFSAEMPDATLATLKIQPSEPRDSAVYFCASGLGFGQWNGYEQYFGPGTRLTVT.